A selection of T cell receptor beta chains follows, all from one sample in a study of CD8 T cells in Susac syndrome. MiXCR, applied by TCRdb to the immunoSEQ multiplex PCR reads, yields one record per CDR3 protein. The repertoire has roughly 250,000 distinct CDR3 sequences, less than 96% of them found once; the top ten carry around 0.093%. The specimen sequenced was CD4+ T cells from PBMCs. The receptors were gathered from a human donor with Susac syndrome. Both conserved end residues are part of each CDR3.

TRBJ2-3 TRBV12-3/TRBV12-4 CASSRGTDTQYF
TRBJ2-5 TRBV2 CASKVEETQYF
TRBJ2-6 TRBV7-3 CASSLVSGANVLTF
TRBJ1-2 TRBV30 CAWSVGTGGYGYTF
TRBJ1-1 TRBV24-1 CATSEGRTEAFF
TRBJ2-1 TRBV9 CASSVGGGGSGGAVREQFF
TRBJ2-1 TRBV20-1 CSARRSDEQFF
TRBJ2-2 TRBV9 CASSVVLTSGITGELFF
TRBJ2-7 TRBV12-3/TRBV12-4 CASKDSLSYEQYF
TRBJ1-2 TRBV7-9 CASSRSTGTGVNYGYTF
TRBJ2-3 TRBV27 CASSLAPGLAFTDTQYF
TRBJ2-2 TRBV5-1 CASSSRLAGENGELFF
TRBJ2-7 TRBV7-8 CASSSIAETYEQYF
TRBJ1-2 TRBV12-3/TRBV12-4 CASNDRGLNYGYTF
TRBJ2-3 TRBV27 CASSLLSRPTSTDTQYF
TRBJ2-1 TRBV11-3 CASSLELAGGLGEQFF
TRBJ2-3 TRBV5-1 CASSLDGQVLRDTQYF
TRBJ2-1 TRBV7-9 CASSYETEQFF
TRBJ2-4 TRBV5-4 CASSLEGAWSKNIQYF
TRBJ1-5 TRBV29-1 CSVVSESNQPQHF
TRBJ2-3 TRBV14 CASSRELTDTQYF
TRBJ1-1 TRBV2 CASSTDGGMNTEAFF
TRBJ1-2 TRBV29-1 CSVEDPLGGYTF
TRBJ1-1 TRBV29-1 CSVTGTENTEAFF
TRBJ2-7 TRBV2 CASKPGQVVAQYF